Below, one TCR beta chain is given with its context. TCRdb re-called the RT-PCR reads with MiXCR, one entry per CDR3 protein. The repertoire holds roughly 1,600 distinct CDR3 sequences, with roughly 7.2% as singletons. These data originate in a study of patients and donors after allogeneic stem cell transplantation. The clonotype originates from a human donor who was either an allogeneic HSCT recipient or a stem cell or donor lymphocyte infusion donor (not recorded which). It is not recorded whose cells these are; they may come from a transplant donor. The specimen was blood, either unsorted or a sorted T cell fraction (not recorded which).

The CDR3 loop is CAAGGQTNTEAFF. CDR3 DNA sequence: TGTGCCGCGGGGGGGCAGACGAACACTGAAGCTTTCTTT. The genes are TRBV10-3 and TRBJ1-1, with a tentative D call TRBD1 (6 bases). This CDR3 contains 13 residues. CDR1 ENHRY and CDR2 SYGVKD come from the germline V gene. V was pared by 11 bases and J by 1 base, with 14 bases between.